Listed here is a single T cell receptor (beta chain). Its antigen is undetermined. This CDR3 spans 16 amino acids. Per germline, CDR1 SGHTS and CDR2 YDEGEE. With 4 bases removed from V and 2 bases from J, the gap between germline ends came to 16 bases. The data belong to a study of blood T cells in healthy people across ages. Broader study findings: Researchers said unsorted PBMCs prevented a conclusive naive versus antigen-experienced comparison.

The second PCR ran roughly 7 to 12 cycles with a sample-barcoded 5' primer and J-beta primers. TCRdb passed the 5' RACE reads through MiXCR, listing each CDR3 protein once. Found here are about 1,600,000 distinct CDR3 sequences, about 43% of them singletons; the top ten hold less than 8%. Healthy Caucasians from Russia aged about 6 to 90 served as donors. The sample taken for sequencing was blood. The origin of this receptor is a woman between 18 and 30 years old in good health. This chain joins TRBV5-8 and TRBJ2-1, with D possibly called TRBD1 or TRBD2 (5 bases each). The CDR3 protein is CASSLTWDRPYNEQFF. DNA of the CDR3: TGTGCCAGCAGCCTTACCTGGGACCGCCCCTACAATGAGCAGTTCTTC.